A selection of T cell receptor beta chains follows, all from one sample in a study of T-cell memory formation after mild COVID-19. Each CDR3 protein gets one entry after TCRdb re-called the 5' RACE reads with MiXCR. Seen here are approximately 250,000 distinct CDR3 sequences, around 15% observed once, and the top ten hold over 20%. The sequencing sample was made of PBMCs or a T cell subset sorted from them (not recorded which). These receptors all come from a man aged 18 to 35 who had mild COVID-19 (a few samples of this study predate the infection). Cell type and time point are not known. Both conserved end residues are part of each CDR3. The D gene is left open where the match is weak. Rows give clone size only sometimes, using once, few, many, or a class for an expanded clone.

j_call,clone_size,v_call,cdr3_length,d_call,cdr3_nt,cdr3_aa
TRBJ2-3,.,TRBV6-2/TRBV6-3,15,TRBD2,TGTGCCAGCAGTTACTGGGCTAGCGGGGGAGATACGCAGTATTTT,CASSYWASGGDTQYF
TRBJ2-3,few,TRBV5-1,16,TRBD2,TGCGCCAGCAGCCCCCGGAGTAGCGGGGGCACAGATACGCAGTATTTT,CASSPRSSGGTDTQYF
TRBJ1-5,.,TRBV19,12,.,TGTGCCAGTACCCGGTGGAATCAGCCCCAGCATTTT,CASTRWNQPQHF
TRBJ2-1,few,TRBV12-3/TRBV12-4,12,.,TGTGCCAGCAGGGACGGATACAATGAGCAGTTCTTC,CASRDGYNEQFF
TRBJ2-6,few,TRBV6-5,18,TRBD1,TGTGCCAGCAGTTACTTGACAGGGGGCGGCTCTGGGGCCAACGTCCTGACTTTC,CASSYLTGGGSGANVLTF
TRBJ2-7,.,TRBV6-2/TRBV6-3,13,.,TGTGCCAGCAGTTACTGGGTGACCTACGAGCAGTACTTC,CASSYWVTYEQYF
TRBJ2-7,.,TRBV7-9,14,TRBD1,TGTGCCAGCAGCTTTGACAGGGGGCTGTACGAGCAGTACTTC,CASSFDRGLYEQYF
TRBJ2-1,.,TRBV7-2,15,.,TGTGCCAGCCGCAGGGAGGATGTCTCCTACAATGAGCAGTTCTTC,CASRREDVSYNEQFF
TRBJ1-2,few,TRBV29-1,12,.,TGCAGCGCACGGGACCGGAACTATGGCTACACCTTC,CSARDRNYGYTF
TRBJ1-1,.,TRBV7-3,15,.,TGTGCCAGCAGCTTAGCTCCGGGAACGAGCACTGAAGCTTTCTTT,CASSLAPGTSTEAFF
TRBJ2-4,.,TRBV7-3,15,TRBD2,TGTGCCAGCAGCTTAATCGGGGGAGGGAGTAGCATTCAGTACTTC,CASSLIGGGSSIQYF
TRBJ2-2,many,TRBV12-3/TRBV12-4,15,.,TGTGCCAGCAGGCCAGGGGAATTGAACACCGGGGAGCTGTTTTTT,CASRPGELNTGELFF
TRBJ2-7,few,TRBV14,15,TRBD1,TGTGCCAGCAGCCACGTCGGACAGGGGTTAGGCGAGCAGTACTTC,CASSHVGQGLGEQYF
TRBJ2-3,few,TRBV6-2/TRBV6-3,15,.,TGTGCCAGCAGTTACAGCCTATCTAGCACAGATACGCAGTATTTT,CASSYSLSSTDTQYF
TRBJ2-3,few,TRBV6-1,15,.,TGTGCCAGCAGTGAAAGGAGACAGGACACAGATACGCAGTATTTT,CASSERRQDTDTQYF
TRBJ2-7,.,TRBV9,14,.,TGTGCCAGCAGTCCCGCGGGGGCCCAAGACGAGCAGTACTTC,CASSPAGAQDEQYF
TRBJ1-2,many,TRBV5-1,16,.,TGCGCCAGCAGCTTCGACAGGCCCCTTGCTAACTATGGCTACACCTTC,CASSFDRPLANYGYTF
TRBJ2-1,few,TRBV9,12,.,TGTGCCAGCAGCGATTTACGGAATGAGCAGTTCTTC,CASSDLRNEQFF
TRBJ2-2,.,TRBV4-3,13,.,TGCGCCAGCAGCCAGGCGAGAACCGGGGAGCTGTTTTTT,CASSQARTGELFF
TRBJ2-5,.,TRBV28,16,TRBD2,TGTGCCAGCAGTGGACTAGCGGGGGGCCTTAAAGAGACCCAGTACTTC,CASSGLAGGLKETQYF
TRBJ1-2,few,TRBV6-5,16,.,TGTGCCAGCAGTTACTCCACCCAGGGTTCGGTAGGCGGCTACACCTTC,CASSYSTQGSVGGYTF
TRBJ2-1,many,TRBV7-3,15,TRBD2,TGTGCCAGCAGCGCGTTAGCGGGGGCTTACAATGAGCAGTTCTTC,CASSALAGAYNEQFF
TRBJ1-6,.,TRBV5-6,13,.,TGTGCCAGCAGCTCCCTTCCGCCTTCACCCCTCCACTTT,CASSSLPPSPLHF
TRBJ2-1,few,TRBV11-2,11,.,TGTGCCAGCAGCTTATCCGGTGAGCAGTTCTTC,CASSLSGEQFF
TRBJ1-2,few,TRBV4-1,14,.,TGCGCCAGCAGCCAAGCGGCCAGCCTTTATGGCTACACCTTC,CASSQAASLYGYTF
TRBJ1-4,.,TRBV7-6,13,.,TGTGCCAGCAGCCCAGGGGCTAATGAAAAACTGTTTTTT,CASSPGANEKLFF
TRBJ2-3,many,TRBV5-1,14,TRBD1,TGCGCCAGCAGCTTGGAGGACAGGGGGGATACGCAGTATTTT,CASSLEDRGDTQYF
TRBJ2-1,.,TRBV6-2/TRBV6-3,13,.,TGTGCCAGCAGTTCAGCCTCCGGGAATGAGCAGTTCTTC,CASSSASGNEQFF
TRBJ2-1,.,TRBV6-5,15,.,TGTGCCAGCAGTATGAACGCGGGGCTTTACAATGAGCAGTTCTTC,CASSMNAGLYNEQFF
TRBJ2-3,many,TRBV4-1,12,.,TGCGCCAGCAGCCAAGCGGCAGATACGCAGTATTTT,CASSQAADTQYF
TRBJ2-1,.,TRBV12-3/TRBV12-4,12,.,TGTGCCAGCAGTTTCTCGGGGCAGGAGCAGTTCTTC,CASSFSGQEQFF
TRBJ1-2,.,TRBV29-1,13,.,TGCAGCGTTGAAGACAGGGGTGACTATGGCTACACCTTC,CSVEDRGDYGYTF
TRBJ2-2,few,TRBV6-6,13,.,TGTGCCAGCAGTTACTCTCGCGGCAGGGAGCTGTTTTTT,CASSYSRGRELFF
TRBJ2-5,few,TRBV20-1,17,TRBD2,TGCAGTGCCCCCCGGTGGGAAGCGGGGGGCTTTATCGAGACCCAGTACTTC,CSAPRWEAGGFIETQYF
TRBJ2-2,.,TRBV29-1,15,TRBD1,TGCAGCGTTGAAGAAGACAGGGGAGATCCCGGGGAGCTGTTTTTT,CSVEEDRGDPGELFF
TRBJ1-2,.,TRBV7-9,13,.,TGTGCCAGCAGCTTTACAGACGGATATGGCTACACCTTC,CASSFTDGYGYTF
TRBJ2-7,.,TRBV7-2,18,TRBD2,TGTGCCAGCAGCTTAGCTCTGGATATAGCGGGGGGGCACTACGAGCAGTACTTC,CASSLALDIAGGHYEQYF
TRBJ2-1,.,TRBV4-3,16,TRBD2,TGCGCCAGCAGCCAATGGGTAGCGGGGGTGTACAATGAGCAGTTCTTC,CASSQWVAGVYNEQFF
TRBJ1-6,few,TRBV6-2/TRBV6-3,18,.,TGTGCCAGCAGTTACCCTGGACAGACAAGCTCCTATAATTCACCCCTCCACTTT,CASSYPGQTSSYNSPLHF
TRBJ1-2,.,TRBV7-8,15,TRBD1,TGTGCCAGCAGCTCGTACGCAGGGACAGCCTATGGCTACACCTTC,CASSSYAGTAYGYTF
TRBJ2-3,few,TRBV5-1,13,TRBD2,TGCGCCAGCAGACGGGGGGAGTTAGATACGCAGTATTTT,CASRRGELDTQYF
TRBJ1-5,few,TRBV3-1,15,.,TGTGCCAGCAGCCAAGAATTCCAGGACAATCAGCCCCAGCATTTT,CASSQEFQDNQPQHF
TRBJ2-1,.,TRBV7-2,17,TRBD2,TGTGCCAGCAGCTTAGCGCTACTAGCGGGGGGGCCGGATGAGCAGTTCTTC,CASSLALLAGGPDEQFF
TRBJ2-7,many,TRBV29-1,12,TRBD1,TGCAGTGCCGGGACAGGGGGCAACGAGCAGTACTTC,CSAGTGGNEQYF
TRBJ1-4,.,TRBV29-1,13,TRBD1,TGCAGCGTAAGACAGGGGTCTGGTGAAAAACTGTTTTTT,CSVRQGSGEKLFF
TRBJ1-1,few,TRBV7-9,14,.,TGTGCCAGCAGCAAGGCGGCGGCGGAAACTGAAGCTTTCTTT,CASSKAAAETEAFF
TRBJ1-4,few,TRBV4-3,15,.,TGCGCCAGCAGCCAAGAGTCCAGGACACATGAAAAACTGTTTTTT,CASSQESRTHEKLFF
TRBJ2-7,.,TRBV7-2,14,.,TGTGCCAGCAGCCCGGACATAATGTTCTACGAGCAGTACTTC,CASSPDIMFYEQYF
TRBJ2-5,.,TRBV6-5,16,.,TGTGCCACCTTGGGAGCGGACACAAAGTACCAAGAGACCCAGTACTTC,CATLGADTKYQETQYF
TRBJ1-2,few,TRBV10-2,14,.,TGCGCCAGCGGGAGGACGGAGGAGTATTATGGCTACACCTTC,CASGRTEEYYGYTF
TRBJ1-1,few,TRBV6-5,12,.,TGTGCCAGCAGTTCCCCTTTCACTGAAGCTTTCTTT,CASSSPFTEAFF
TRBJ2-3,few,TRBV25-1,15,TRBD2,TGTGCCAGCAATGTAGCGGGGGGGTCCACAGATACGCAGTATTTT,CASNVAGGSTDTQYF
TRBJ1-1,.,TRBV7-2,14,TRBD1,TGTGCCAGCAGCCGTCCTCTACAGGGGACTGAAGCTTTCTTT,CASSRPLQGTEAFF
TRBJ2-5,few,TRBV11-2,16,.,TGTGCCAGCAGCTTATATGTCCGGGGGGCACAAGAGACCCAGTACTTC,CASSLYVRGAQETQYF